The 16 T cell receptor beta chains reported below all come from one sample, sequenced in a study of T cell responses to AZD1222 COVID-19 vaccine. Clones were sequenced by immunoSEQ multiplex PCR, and TCRdb holds only the in-frame ones, with some missing. The sample contains roughly 120,000 clones, over 75% of which appear only once. Sequencing used peripheral blood, obtained on day 0 of MenACWY control vaccination. These receptors were taken from an adult in good health.

The chain employs TRBV28 and TRBJ2-1; 9 bases match TRBD1. The germline V gene encodes CDR1 MDHEN and CDR2 SYDVKM. There are 13 residues in the CDR3. Trimming removed 6 bases from V and 4 bases from J; junction bases left unmatched: 1. CDR3 region: CASRDRGYNEQFF. DNA for the CDR3: TGTGCCAGCAGGGACAGGGGATACAATGAGCAGTTCTTC.

This chain uses TRBV21-1 with TRBJ2-7; TRBD2 is the table's D call and was not checked against the DNA. TRBV21-1 is shown as a pseudogene. The CDR3 contains 17 residues. The CDR3 DNA sequence: TGTGCCAGCAGCCCCCGCTTCGGAGGGAATCAAACCTACGAGCAGTACTTC. Translation gives CASSPRFGGNQTYEQYF.

CDR3 residues: CASSSPAQGESPLHF. The CDR3 nucleotides read TGTGCCAGCAGCTCCCCCGCGCAGGGGGAATCACCCCTCCACTTT. The rearrangement joins TRBV13 to TRBJ1-6, with 7 bases lining up with TRBD1. The CDR3 extends over 15 amino acids. Germline V CDR1 and CDR2: PRHDT, FYEKMQ (reference sequence). V trimming: 4 bases; J trimming: 10 bases; junction bases outside the gene matches: 10.

The chain uses TRBV11-2 and TRBJ2-2, with TRBD2 as a possible D gene (5 bases). V was trimmed by 3 bases and J by 3 bases, leaving 8 bases between them. This CDR3 spans 14 amino acids. Germline-derived CDR1 and CDR2 are SGHAT and FQNNGV. In DNA, the CDR3 is TGTGCCAGCAGCTTTCCGGGGTACACCGGGGAGCTGTTTTTT. Translated: CASSFPGYTGELFF.

The rearrangement joins TRBV7-2 to TRBJ2-1; possible D gene TRBD2, 6 bases. Per the germline V gene, CDR1 is SGHTA and CDR2 is FQGNSA. CDR3 length equals 15 residues. Trimming removed 1 base at V and 2 bases at J, with 9 bases between. The CDR3, as DNA: TGTGCCAGCAGCTTAGTAGCGGATACCTACAATGAGCAGTTCTTC. As protein: CASSLVADTYNEQFF.

Only a few counts were recorded for this clone. V gene TRBV5-4 combines with J gene TRBJ2-7; D unresolved. Germline-derived CDR1 and CDR2 are SGHNT and YYREEE (reference sequence). The ends were cut back, 1 base at V and 6 bases at J, with 8 bases in the middle. This CDR3 region has 12 residues. In DNA, the CDR3 is TGTGCCAGCAGCTTGCAGGAAGGCGAGCAGTACTTC. It specifies CASSLQEGEQYF.

The J gene is TRBJ2-5, the V gene TRBV7-8, with D unresolved. V lost 5 bases, J lost 2 bases, and 6 bases lay in between. Germline V gene sequence: CDR1 SGHVS, CDR2 FQNEAQ. The CDR3 has 12 amino acids. CDR3 loop: CASSLEQETQYF. The DNA of the CDR3 is TGTGCCAGCAGCCTAGAGCAAGAGACCCAGTACTTC.

The chain joins TRBV12-2 to TRBJ2-7; the D segment call TRBD2 is taken from the table without a DNA check. TRBV12-2 is a recognized pseudogene. This CDR3 has 15 amino acids. DNA of the CDR3: TGTGCAAGTCGCTTACGGGGGGGCGGACTCTACGAGCAGTACTTC. Translated: CASRLRGGGLYEQYF.

The rearrangement joins TRBV5-1 to TRBJ1-4; TRBD1 agrees at 8 bases. V lost 4 bases to trimming and J lost 4 bases; unmatched junction nucleotides: 3. Germline V gene data show CDR1 as SGHRS and CDR2 as YFSETQ. The CDR3 is 14 residues long. CDR3 nucleotides: TGCGCCAGCAGCAGAGGACAGGGTAATGAAAAACTGTTTTTT. The encoded protein is CASSRGQGNEKLFF.

This chain uses TRBV5-8 with TRBJ1-1; no clear D gene. Deletions cut 7 bases from V and 0 bases from J, with 10 bases between. CDR3 size: 13 residues. CDR1 and CDR2 (germline): SGHTS, YDEGEE. For the CDR3, the DNA is TGTGCCAGCCCCACCCCAGTGAACACTGAAGCTTTCTTT. Encoded protein: CASPTPVNTEAFF.

The rearrangement uses TRBV24-1 and TRBJ2-2; D is perhaps TRBD1 (6 bases). The CDR3 is made up of 14 amino acids. Germline V gene sequence: CDR1 KGHDR, CDR2 SFDVKD. With 7 bases removed from V and 3 bases from J, the gap between germline ends came to 11 bases. The CDR3 sequence is CATRQGGDTGELFF. CDR3 bases: TGTGCCACCAGACAGGGCGGTGACACCGGGGAGCTGTTTTTT.

The V gene is TRBV5-5, the J gene TRBJ2-7; no definite D call. This CDR3 contains 14 residues. Germline CDR1 is SGHKS and CDR2 is YYEKEE (reference sequence). V was pared by 0 bases and J by 6 bases, with 13 bases between. The DNA for the CDR3 is TGTGCCAGCAGCTTGGCCGGTTCCTTGGGCGAGCAGTACTTC. Its protein is CASSLAGSLGEQYF. The full variable domain, in which reference TRBV5-5 and TRBJ2-7 provide the parts outside the CDR3, is DAGVTQSPTHLIKTRGQQVTLRCSPISGHKSVSWYQQVLGQGPQFIFQYYEKEERGRGNFPDRFSARQFPNYSSELNVNALLLGDSALYLCASSLAGSLGEQYFGPGTRLTVT.

This chain uses TRBV27 with TRBJ1-5; D gene uncertain. This CDR3 has 12 amino acids. The germline V and J ends were trimmed by 7 bases and 7 bases, with 11 bases remaining between them. Looked up from germline, CDR1 is MNHEY and CDR2 is SMNVEV (reference sequence). CDR3 loop: CASTKGGQPQHF. The CDR3 region has the DNA TGTGCCAGCACAAAGGGCGGCCAGCCCCAGCATTTT.

The chain is built from TRBV11-3 and TRBJ2-1, with D possibly TRBD2 on 6 matching bases. Trimming stripped 3 bases from V and 7 bases from J, with 13 bases between. Germline values: CDR1 SGHNT, CDR2 YENEEA. This CDR3 spans 14 amino acids. Written as DNA, the CDR3 is TGTGCCAGCAGCTTTGGCGGGGATAGGAATGAGCAGTTCTTC. Protein product: CASSFGGDRNEQFF. The whole variable domain, remainder taken from reference TRBV11-3 and TRBJ2-1, is EAGVVQSPRYKIIEKKQPVAFWCNPISGHNTLYWYLQNLGQGPELLIRYENEEAVDDSQLPKDRFSAERLKGVDSTLKIQPAELGDSAVYLCASSFGGDRNEQFFGPGTRLTVL.

This clone came up once. The chain joins TRBV7-2 to TRBJ2-7, with 7 bases identical to TRBD1. V shed 0 bases and J 5 bases; nucleotides not matched to a gene: 4. Germline CDR1 SGHTA, CDR2 FQGNSA. This CDR3 has 14 amino acids. In nucleotides, the CDR3 is TGTGCCAGCAGCTTAGCGGCAGGGGGAAACGAGCAGTACTTC. This codes for CASSLAAGGNEQYF.

In this sample, this clone turned up a few times. V is TRBV5-1 and J is TRBJ1-1; 8 bases agree with TRBD1. Germline-derived CDR1 and CDR2 are SGHRS and YFSETQ. The CDR3 sequence is 16 residues long. V dropped 0 bases and J dropped 1; count of bases not matched to a gene: 5. As DNA, the CDR3 is TGCGCCAGCAGCTTGGGGAGGACAGGGACGAACACTGAAGCTTTCTTT. It codes for CASSLGRTGTNTEAFF.